This T cell receptor beta chain was recorded in a study of CD8 T cells in Susac syndrome. The study, taken as a whole, reports: The study conceded that relatively few individuals underwent its TCR sequencing and HLA analysis.

A quantity of about 0.45 to 1 ug RNA underwent reverse transcription using random hexamers. Each CDR3 protein gets one entry after TCRdb re-called the immunoSEQ multiplex PCR reads with MiXCR. The sample lists 180,000 or so distinct CDR3 sequences, about 95% occurring once. The sequenced target, TCR beta, came from blood CD8+ and CD4+ T cells. Controls matched for sex and age were healthy donors. Both CD4+ and CD8+ T cells were negatively isolated, and TEMRA cells underwent FACS enrichment. A word on this clonotype: Its matching antigen is unknown.

This CDR3 spans 16 amino acids. V was trimmed by 4 bases and J by 8 bases, leaving 18 bases between them. The receptor was isolated from a human donor in good health. The sample comprised CD4+ T cells from PBMCs. The chain recombines TRBV12-3 or TRBV12-4 with TRBJ1-6; D perhaps matches TRBD1 (5 bases). CDR3 sequence: CASSSLGRARDSPLHF. The DNA for the CDR3 is TGTGCCAGCAGTTCCCTCGGGAGGGCCAGGGATTCACCCCTCCACTTT.